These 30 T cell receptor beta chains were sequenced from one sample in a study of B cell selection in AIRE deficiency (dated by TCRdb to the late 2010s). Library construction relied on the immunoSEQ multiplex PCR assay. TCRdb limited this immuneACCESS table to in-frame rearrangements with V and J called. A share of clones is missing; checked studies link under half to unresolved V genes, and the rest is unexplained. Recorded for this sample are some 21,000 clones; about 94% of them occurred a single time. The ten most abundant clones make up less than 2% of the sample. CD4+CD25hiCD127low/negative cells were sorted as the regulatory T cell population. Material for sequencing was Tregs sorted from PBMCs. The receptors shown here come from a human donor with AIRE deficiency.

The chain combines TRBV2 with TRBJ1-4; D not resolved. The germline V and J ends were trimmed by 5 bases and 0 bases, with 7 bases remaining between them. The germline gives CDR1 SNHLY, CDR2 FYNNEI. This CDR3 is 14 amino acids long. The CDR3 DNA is TGTGCCAGCAGTAGGACGGCAACTAATGAAAAACTGTTTTTT. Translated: CASSRTATNEKLFF.

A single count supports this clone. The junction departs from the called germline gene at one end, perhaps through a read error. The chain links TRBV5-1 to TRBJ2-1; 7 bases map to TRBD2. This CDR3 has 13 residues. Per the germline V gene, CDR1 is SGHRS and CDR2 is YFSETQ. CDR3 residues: CASSLELAGFGVF. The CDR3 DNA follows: TGCGCCAGCAGCTTGGAATTAGCGGGTTTCGGGGTCTTC.

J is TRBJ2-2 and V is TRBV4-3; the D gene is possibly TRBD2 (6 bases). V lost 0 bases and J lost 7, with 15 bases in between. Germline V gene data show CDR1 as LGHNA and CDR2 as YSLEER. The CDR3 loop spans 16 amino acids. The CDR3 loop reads CASSQDAGTVGGELFF. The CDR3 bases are TGCGCCAGCAGCCAAGATGCGGGGACGGTAGGCGGGGAGCTGTTTTTT.

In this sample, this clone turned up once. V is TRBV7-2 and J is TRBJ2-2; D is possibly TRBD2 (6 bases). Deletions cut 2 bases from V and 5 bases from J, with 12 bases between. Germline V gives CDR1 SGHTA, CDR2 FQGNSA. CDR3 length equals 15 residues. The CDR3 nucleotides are TGTGCCAGCAGCTTATCGGCAGGGAGGACCGGGGAGCTGTTTTTT. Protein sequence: CASSLSAGRTGELFF.

Written as DNA, the CDR3 is TGTGCCACCAGCCGGAGACAGGGGGCGAACATTCAGTACTTC. Its translation: CATSRRQGANIQYF. The chain uses TRBV15 and TRBJ2-4, with 10 nucleotides matching TRBD1. Trimming removed 5 bases from V and 7 bases from J; junction bases left unmatched: 5. This CDR3 comprises 14 residues. Germline CDR1 LNHNV, CDR2 YYDKDF (reference sequence). Together with reference TRBV15 and TRBJ2-4, the CDR3 gives the full variable domain: DAMVIQNPRYQVTQFGKPVTLSCSQTLNHNVMYWYQQKSSQAPKLLFHYYDKDFNNEADTPDNFQSRRPNTSFCFLDIRSPGLGDTAMYLCATSRRQGANIQYFGAGTRLSVL.

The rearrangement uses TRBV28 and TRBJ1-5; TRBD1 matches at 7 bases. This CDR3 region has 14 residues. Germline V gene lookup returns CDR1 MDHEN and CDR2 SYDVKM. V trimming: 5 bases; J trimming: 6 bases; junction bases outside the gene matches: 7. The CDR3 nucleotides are TGTGCCAGCAGTACCAGACAGGGTAGTCAGCCCCAGCATTTT. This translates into CASSTRQGSQPQHF.

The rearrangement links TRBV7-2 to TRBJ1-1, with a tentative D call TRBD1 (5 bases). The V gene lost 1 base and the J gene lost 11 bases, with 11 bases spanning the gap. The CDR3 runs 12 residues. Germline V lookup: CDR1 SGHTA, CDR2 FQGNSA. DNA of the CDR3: TGTGCCAGCAGCTTAGTCTTTGGGGCTGCTTTCTTT. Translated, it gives CASSLVFGAAFF.

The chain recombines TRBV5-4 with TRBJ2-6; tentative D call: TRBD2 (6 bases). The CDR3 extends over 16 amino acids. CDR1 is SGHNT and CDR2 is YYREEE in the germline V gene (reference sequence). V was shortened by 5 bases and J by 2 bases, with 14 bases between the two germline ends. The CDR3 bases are TGTGCCAGCAGGGACTACCTCTCGGCTGGGGCCAACGTCCTGACTTTC. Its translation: CASRDYLSAGANVLTF.

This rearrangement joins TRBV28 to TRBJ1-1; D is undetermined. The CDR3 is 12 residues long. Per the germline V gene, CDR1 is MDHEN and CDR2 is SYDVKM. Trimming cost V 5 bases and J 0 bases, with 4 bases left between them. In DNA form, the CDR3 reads TGTGCCAGCAGTGACCTGAACACTGAAGCTTTCTTT. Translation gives CASSDLNTEAFF.

CDR3 region: CASSRPGQGAWNEQFF. The CDR3 DNA sequence: TGTGCCAGTAGTAGACCGGGACAGGGGGCGTGGAATGAGCAGTTCTTC. V and J are TRBV19 and TRBJ2-1, with TRBD1 matching over 12 bases. V gave up 4 bases and J gave up 7 bases; unmatched junction bases: 8. CDR3 length: 16 amino acids. Per germline, CDR1 LNHDA and CDR2 SQIVND (reference sequence).

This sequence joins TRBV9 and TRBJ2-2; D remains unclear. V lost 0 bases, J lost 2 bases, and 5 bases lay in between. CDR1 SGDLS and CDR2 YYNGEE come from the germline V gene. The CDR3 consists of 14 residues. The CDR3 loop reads CASSVDGNTGELFF. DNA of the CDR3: TGTGCCAGCAGCGTAGACGGTAACACCGGGGAGCTGTTTTTT.

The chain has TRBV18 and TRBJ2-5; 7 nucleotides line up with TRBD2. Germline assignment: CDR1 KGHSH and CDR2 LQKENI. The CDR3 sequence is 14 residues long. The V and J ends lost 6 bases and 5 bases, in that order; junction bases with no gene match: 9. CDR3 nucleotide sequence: TGTGCCAGCTCCCCAATTGCGGGAGTCGAGACCCAGTACTTC. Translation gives CASSPIAGVETQYF. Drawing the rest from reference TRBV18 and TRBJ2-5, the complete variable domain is NAGVMQNPRHLVRRRGQEARLRCSPMKGHSHVYWYRQLPEEGLKFMVYLQKENIIDESGMPKERFSAEFPKEGPSILRIQQVVRGDSAAYFCASSPIAGVETQYFGPGTRLLVL.

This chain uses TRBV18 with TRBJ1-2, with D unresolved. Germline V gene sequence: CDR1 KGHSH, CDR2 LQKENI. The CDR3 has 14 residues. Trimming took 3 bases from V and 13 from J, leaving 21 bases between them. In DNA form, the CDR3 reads TGTGCCAGCTCACCGGCAGGTCTGACCTCAGTGGGCACCTTC. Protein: CASSPAGLTSVGTF.

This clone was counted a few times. CDR3 protein: CASSPYGELFF. The DNA for the CDR3 is TGTGCCAGCAGTCCCTATGGGGAGCTGTTTTTT. The chain is built from TRBV25-1 and TRBJ2-2; D is ambiguous. Germline assignment: CDR1 MGHDK and CDR2 SYGVNS. V was shortened by 5 bases and J by 8 bases, with 6 bases between the two germline ends. The CDR3 runs to 11 residues. The whole variable domain, remainder taken from reference TRBV25-1 and TRBJ2-2, is EADIYQTPRYLVIGTGKKITLECSQTMGHDKMYWYQQDPGMELHLIHYSYGVNSTEKGDLSSESTVSRIRTEHFPLTLESARPSHTSQYLCASSPYGELFFGEGSRLTVL.

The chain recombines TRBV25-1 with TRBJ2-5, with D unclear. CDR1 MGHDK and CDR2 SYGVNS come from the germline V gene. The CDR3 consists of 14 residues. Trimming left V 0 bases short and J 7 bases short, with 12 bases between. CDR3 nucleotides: TGTGCCAGCAGTGAATATGGTTTGCGGAGGACCCAGTACTTC. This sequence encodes CASSEYGLRRTQYF.

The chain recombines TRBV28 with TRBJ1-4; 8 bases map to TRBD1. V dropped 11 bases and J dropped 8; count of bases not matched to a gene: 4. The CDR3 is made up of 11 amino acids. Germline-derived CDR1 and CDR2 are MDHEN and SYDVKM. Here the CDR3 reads CAAGGKEKLFF. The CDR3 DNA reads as TGTGCCGCAGGGGGCAAGGAAAAACTGTTTTTT. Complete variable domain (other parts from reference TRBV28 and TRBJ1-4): DVKVTQSSRYLVKRTGEKVFLECVQDMDHENMFWYRQDPGLGLRLIYFSYDVKMKEKGDIPEGYSVSREKKERFSLILESASTNQTSMYLCAAGGKEKLFFGSGTQLSVL.

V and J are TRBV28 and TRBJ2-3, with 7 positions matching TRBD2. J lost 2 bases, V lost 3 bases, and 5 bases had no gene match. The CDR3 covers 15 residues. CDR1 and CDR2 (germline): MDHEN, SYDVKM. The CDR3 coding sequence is TGTGCCAGCAGTTTGGGGGACTACCACACAGATACGCAGTATTTT. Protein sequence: CASSLGDYHTDTQYF.

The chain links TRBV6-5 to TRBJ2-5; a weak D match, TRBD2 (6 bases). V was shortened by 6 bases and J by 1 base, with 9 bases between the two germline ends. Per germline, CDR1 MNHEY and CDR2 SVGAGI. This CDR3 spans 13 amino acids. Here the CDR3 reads CASRASAQETQYF. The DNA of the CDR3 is TGTGCCAGCAGGGCTAGCGCCCAAGAGACCCAGTACTTC.

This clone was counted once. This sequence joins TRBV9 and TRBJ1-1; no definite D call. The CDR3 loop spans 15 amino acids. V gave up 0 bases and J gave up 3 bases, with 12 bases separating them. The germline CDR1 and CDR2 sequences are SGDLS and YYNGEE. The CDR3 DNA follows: TGTGCCAGCAGCGTAGGAAGGTCGAGGGACACTGAAGCTTTCTTT. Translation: CASSVGRSRDTEAFF.

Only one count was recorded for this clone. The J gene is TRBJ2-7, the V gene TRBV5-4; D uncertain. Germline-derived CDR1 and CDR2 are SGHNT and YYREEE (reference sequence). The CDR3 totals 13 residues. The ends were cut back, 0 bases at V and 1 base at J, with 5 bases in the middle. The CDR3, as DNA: TGTGCCAGCAGCTTGGAACTATCCTACGAGCAGTACTTC. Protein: CASSLELSYEQYF.

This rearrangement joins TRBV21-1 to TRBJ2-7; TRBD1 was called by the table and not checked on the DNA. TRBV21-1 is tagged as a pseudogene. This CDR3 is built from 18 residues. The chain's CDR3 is CASSKAPSGNRVLYEQYF. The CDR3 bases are TGTGCCAGCAGCAAAGCTCCCTCGGGAAACAGGGTACTCTACGAGCAGTACTTC.

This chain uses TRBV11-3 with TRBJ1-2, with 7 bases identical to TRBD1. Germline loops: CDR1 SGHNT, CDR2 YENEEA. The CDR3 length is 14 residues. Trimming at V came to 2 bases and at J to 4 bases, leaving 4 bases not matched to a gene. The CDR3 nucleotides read TGTGCCAGCAGCTTAAACAGGGGTGCCTATGGCTACACCTTC. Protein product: CASSLNRGAYGYTF.

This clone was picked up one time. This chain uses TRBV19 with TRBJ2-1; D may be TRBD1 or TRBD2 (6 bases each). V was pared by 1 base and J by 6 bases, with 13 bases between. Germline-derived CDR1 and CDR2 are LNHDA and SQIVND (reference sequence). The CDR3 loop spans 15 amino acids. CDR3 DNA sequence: TGTGCCAGTAGTATAGTGGGGGCCGGGGGCAATGAGCAGTTCTTC. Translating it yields CASSIVGAGGNEQFF. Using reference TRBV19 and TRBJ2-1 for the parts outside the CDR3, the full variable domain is DGGITQSPKYLFRKEGQNVTLSCEQNLNHDAMYWYRQDPGQGLRLIYYSQIVNDFQKGDIAEGYSVSREKKESFPLTVTSAQKNPTAFYLCASSIVGAGGNEQFFGPGTRLTVL.

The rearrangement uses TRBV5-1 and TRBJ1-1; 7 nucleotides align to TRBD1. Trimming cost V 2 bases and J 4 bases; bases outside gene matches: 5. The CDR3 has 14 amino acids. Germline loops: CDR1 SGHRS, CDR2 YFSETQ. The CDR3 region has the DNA TGCGCCAGCAGCTTACAGGGGACGGGCACTGAAGCTTTCTTT. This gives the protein CASSLQGTGTEAFF.

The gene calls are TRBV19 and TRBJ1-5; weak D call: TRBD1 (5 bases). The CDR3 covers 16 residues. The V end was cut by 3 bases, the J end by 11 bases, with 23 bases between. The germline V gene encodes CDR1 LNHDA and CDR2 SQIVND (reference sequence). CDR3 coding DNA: TGTGCCAGTAGTATTTCGGGACTTACCTACGGGGGTGCCCAGCATTTT. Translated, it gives CASSISGLTYGGAQHF.

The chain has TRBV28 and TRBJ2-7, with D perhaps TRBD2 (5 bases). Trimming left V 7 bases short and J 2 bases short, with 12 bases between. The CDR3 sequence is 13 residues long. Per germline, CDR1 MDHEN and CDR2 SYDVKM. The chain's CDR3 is CASILHGTYEQYF. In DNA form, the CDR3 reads TGTGCCAGCATATTACACGGGACCTACGAGCAGTACTTC.

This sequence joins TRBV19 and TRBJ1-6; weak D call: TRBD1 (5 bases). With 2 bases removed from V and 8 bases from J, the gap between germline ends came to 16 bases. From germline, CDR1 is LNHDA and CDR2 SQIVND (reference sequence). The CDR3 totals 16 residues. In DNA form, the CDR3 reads TGTGCCAGTAGTATATTCGGGGGGAAGCGAGATTCACCCCTCCACTTT. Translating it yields CASSIFGGKRDSPLHF.

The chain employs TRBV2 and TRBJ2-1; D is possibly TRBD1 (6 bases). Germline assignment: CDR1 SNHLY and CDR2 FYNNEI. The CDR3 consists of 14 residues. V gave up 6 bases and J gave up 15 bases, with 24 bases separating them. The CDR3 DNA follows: TGTGCCAGCAGCAGTAGTGGGACACCAACGGGTGGGTTCTTC. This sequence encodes CASSSSGTPTGGFF.

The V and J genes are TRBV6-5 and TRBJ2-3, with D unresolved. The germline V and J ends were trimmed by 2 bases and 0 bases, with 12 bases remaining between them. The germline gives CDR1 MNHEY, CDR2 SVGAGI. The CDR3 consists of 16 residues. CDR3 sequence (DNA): TGTGCCAGCAGTTACAAGCCGGTTCATAGCACAGATACGCAGTATTTT. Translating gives CASSYKPVHSTDTQYF.

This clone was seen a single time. DNA of the CDR3: TGTGCCAGCAGCCCAGCCGAGGGGTGGGCCAAAAACATTCAGTACTTC. It translates to CASSPAEGWAKNIQYF. The chain is built from TRBV28 and TRBJ2-4; perhaps D is TRBD1 or TRBD2 (5 bases each). Germline V gene data show CDR1 as MDHEN and CDR2 as SYDVKM. This CDR3 contains 16 residues. Trimming took off 6 bases at V and 1 base at J, with 16 bases between the two ends.